This is a list of T cell receptor beta chains from one sample in a study of vaccination effects on CD4 cells after COVID-19. Antigen specificity for these receptors is unknown. TCRdb's copy holds only in-frame clones and misses some; the assay was immunoSEQ multiplex PCR. The sample lists approximately 50,000 clones; roughly 76% were seen once. The sample was CD4+ T cells from PBMCs cultured without peptide, taken before COVID-19 vaccination. These receptors all stem from a human donor who had a prior SARS-CoV-2 infection. Both conserved end residues are part of each CDR3. The order of the fields is CDR3 DNA, CDR3 protein, D gene, V gene, J gene, clone size. A D gene is named only where the DNA matches it firmly. Size is omitted from some rows. Given values are once, few, many or a class for expanded clones.

CDR3nt: TGCGCCAGCAGCCGGGTAGCGGGGCCCTACGAGCAGTACTTC
CDR3aa: CASSRVAGPYEQYF
d_gene: TRBD2
v_gene: TRBV4-1
j_gene: TRBJ2-7
abundance: -

CDR3nt: TGTGCCTGGAGTCGGACAGGGGTCAGGGGATACGAGCAGTACTTC
CDR3aa: CAWSRTGVRGYEQYF
d_gene: TRBD1
v_gene: TRBV30
j_gene: TRBJ2-7
abundance: -

CDR3nt: TGTGCCTGGAGTGTACGTGGAAGGGGAAAGAACACTGAAGCTTTCTTT
CDR3aa: CAWSVRGRGKNTEAFF
d_gene: -
v_gene: TRBV30
j_gene: TRBJ1-1
abundance: -

CDR3nt: TGTGCCACCAGCAGAGCGGGCAGGGGTAATGAAAAACTGTTTTTT
CDR3aa: CATSRAGRGNEKLFF
d_gene: -
v_gene: TRBV15
j_gene: TRBJ1-4
abundance: -

CDR3nt: TGTGCCAGCAGTGAGAAGGTTACCTCCTACGAGCAGTACTTC
CDR3aa: CASSEKVTSYEQYF
d_gene: -
v_gene: TRBV2
j_gene: TRBJ2-7
abundance: -

CDR3nt: TGTGCCAGCAGCCTAGGAGCGGGGGGTGGCGAGCAGTACTTC
CDR3aa: CASSLGAGGGEQYF
d_gene: TRBD2
v_gene: TRBV3-1/TRBV3-2
j_gene: TRBJ2-7
abundance: -

CDR3nt: TGTGCCAGTAGTATGGACTCCACAGATACGCAGTATTTT
CDR3aa: CASSMDSTDTQYF
d_gene: -
v_gene: TRBV19
j_gene: TRBJ2-3
abundance: -

CDR3nt: TGCGCCAGCAGCTTGCGACCGACTAGCGGGAGTGATTTTTTGTTCTTC
CDR3aa: CASSLRPTSGSDFLFF
d_gene: TRBD2
v_gene: TRBV5-1
j_gene: TRBJ2-1
abundance: once

CDR3nt: TGTGCCAGCAGCTTCCTACCAGGCGGGACTGAAGCTTTCTTT
CDR3aa: CASSFLPGGTEAFF
d_gene: -
v_gene: TRBV11-3
j_gene: TRBJ1-1
abundance: -

CDR3nt: TGTGCCACCAGCGCGACTAGCTCTTACAATGAGCAGTTCTTC
CDR3aa: CATSATSSYNEQFF
d_gene: TRBD2
v_gene: TRBV15
j_gene: TRBJ2-1
abundance: -

CDR3nt: TGTGCCAGCACCCCTAGGGGACGGGATTCACCCCTCCACTTT
CDR3aa: CASTPRGRDSPLHF
d_gene: -
v_gene: TRBV6-5
j_gene: TRBJ1-6
abundance: -

CDR3nt: TGTGCCAGTAGTATAAGCGGCGTCCGCTCCTACAATGAGCAGTTCTTC
CDR3aa: CASSISGVRSYNEQFF
d_gene: -
v_gene: TRBV19
j_gene: TRBJ2-1
abundance: -

CDR3nt: TGTGCCAGCAGCTCCCCTGGGGGCCAAGAGACCCAGTACTTC
CDR3aa: CASSSPGGQETQYF
d_gene: -
v_gene: TRBV5-5
j_gene: TRBJ2-5
abundance: -

CDR3nt: TGTGCCAGCACCATTGCCACGGGCGGGGGCTACACCTTC
CDR3aa: CASTIATGGGYTF
d_gene: -
v_gene: TRBV28
j_gene: TRBJ1-2
abundance: -

CDR3nt: TGTGCCAGCAGTTTTGCTAGCACAGATACGCAGTATTTT
CDR3aa: CASSFASTDTQYF
d_gene: -
v_gene: TRBV12-3/TRBV12-4
j_gene: TRBJ2-3
abundance: -

CDR3nt: TGTGCCAGCAGCGGGACTAGCGGGGGTAGCACAGATACGCAGTATTTT
CDR3aa: CASSGTSGGSTDTQYF
d_gene: TRBD2
v_gene: TRBV7-6
j_gene: TRBJ2-3
abundance: -

CDR3nt: TGTGCCAGCAGTGATCCCCGGAATAATGAAAAACTGTTTTTT
CDR3aa: CASSDPRNNEKLFF
d_gene: -
v_gene: TRBV2
j_gene: TRBJ1-4
abundance: few

CDR3nt: TGTGCCATCAGCGACAGAGAATACACTGAAGCTTTCTTT
CDR3aa: CAISDREYTEAFF
d_gene: -
v_gene: TRBV10-3
j_gene: TRBJ1-1
abundance: few

CDR3nt: TGTGCCATCGGACGGGACAGTTTCTTTGGAGAGACCCAGTACTTC
CDR3aa: CAIGRDSFFGETQYF
d_gene: TRBD1
v_gene: TRBV24-1
j_gene: TRBJ2-5
abundance: few

CDR3nt: TGTGCCAGCAGTTCAGGGTATAATTCACCCCTCCACTTT
CDR3aa: CASSSGYNSPLHF
d_gene: -
v_gene: TRBV6-5
j_gene: TRBJ1-6
abundance: once

CDR3nt: TGTGCCAGCAGCCCCCGTGCTGGGCGCAACACCGGGGAGCTGTTTTTT
CDR3aa: CASSPRAGRNTGELFF
d_gene: -
v_gene: TRBV9
j_gene: TRBJ2-2
abundance: -

CDR3nt: TGTGCCAGCAGCGGGATGAGGGAGACGCTTACCGGGGAGCTGTTTTTT
CDR3aa: CASSGMRETLTGELFF
d_gene: -
v_gene: TRBV11-3
j_gene: TRBJ2-2
abundance: -

CDR3nt: TGTGCCAGCACCGCGACAGGGGGTGATCAGCCCCAGCATTTT
CDR3aa: CASTATGGDQPQHF
d_gene: TRBD1
v_gene: TRBV5-8
j_gene: TRBJ1-5
abundance: -

CDR3nt: TGTGCCAGTAGTATCTTGGGACGACCTAATGAAAAACTGTTTTTT
CDR3aa: CASSILGRPNEKLFF
d_gene: -
v_gene: TRBV19
j_gene: TRBJ1-4
abundance: -

CDR3nt: TGCAGTGCTCCTCTCGTCAATGAGCAGTTCTTC
CDR3aa: CSAPLVNEQFF
d_gene: -
v_gene: TRBV20-1
j_gene: TRBJ2-1
abundance: -

CDR3nt: TGTGCCTGGAGGCTAGCGGGGAGCCCGCCACCGCAGTATTTT
CDR3aa: CAWRLAGSPPPQYF
d_gene: TRBD2
v_gene: TRBV30
j_gene: TRBJ2-3
abundance: -

CDR3nt: TGTGCCAGCAGTTACATCTGGGGTGGGGCCAACGTCCTGACTTTC
CDR3aa: CASSYIWGGANVLTF
d_gene: -
v_gene: TRBV6-2/TRBV6-3
j_gene: TRBJ2-6
abundance: -

CDR3nt: TGTGCCAGCAAGGATGCAACTAATGAAAAACTGTTTTTT
CDR3aa: CASKDATNEKLFF
d_gene: -
v_gene: TRBV11-3
j_gene: TRBJ1-4
abundance: -

CDR3nt: TGTGCCAGCAGCTTAATGGGACCGTACAATGAGCAGTTCTTC
CDR3aa: CASSLMGPYNEQFF
d_gene: -
v_gene: TRBV11-3
j_gene: TRBJ2-1
abundance: -

CDR3nt: TGTGCCAGCAGCTTCCGGGGCTTTAATTCACCCCTCCACTTT
CDR3aa: CASSFRGFNSPLHF
d_gene: -
v_gene: TRBV5-4
j_gene: TRBJ1-6
abundance: few

CDR3nt: TGTGCCAGAAACCCGGGGGGGAACTTCCCCGGGTGGGAGCAGTTCTTC
CDR3aa: CARNPGGNFPGWEQFF
d_gene: TRBD2
v_gene: TRBV5-3
j_gene: TRBJ2-1
abundance: -

CDR3nt: TGTGCCAGCAGTTACTCGAGGCGGGTCGGGACTGCGGGAAATCAGCCCCAGCATTTT
CDR3aa: CASSYSRRVGTAGNQPQHF
d_gene: -
v_gene: TRBV6-2/TRBV6-3
j_gene: TRBJ1-5
abundance: -

CDR3nt: TGTGCCAGCAGCTTAACGGGGGAGACTCTCCAGCATTTT
CDR3aa: CASSLTGETLQHF
d_gene: -
v_gene: TRBV7-3
j_gene: TRBJ1-5
abundance: -

CDR3nt: TGTGCCAGCAGCCCAGGGTACGCTAACTATGGCTACACCTTC
CDR3aa: CASSPGYANYGYTF
d_gene: -
v_gene: TRBV9
j_gene: TRBJ1-2
abundance: -

CDR3nt: TGTGCCAGCTCACAGGGACAGGGATTCTACGAGCAGTACTTC
CDR3aa: CASSQGQGFYEQYF
d_gene: TRBD1
v_gene: TRBV18
j_gene: TRBJ2-7
abundance: -

CDR3nt: TGTGCCAGTAATACCCACCATAGCACAGATACGCAGTATTTT
CDR3aa: CASNTHHSTDTQYF
d_gene: -
v_gene: TRBV13
j_gene: TRBJ2-3
abundance: -

CDR3nt: TGTGCCAGCAGTGTACAGGGGTATTACTATGGCTACACCTTC
CDR3aa: CASSVQGYYYGYTF
d_gene: TRBD1
v_gene: TRBV2
j_gene: TRBJ1-2
abundance: -

CDR3nt: TGTGCTAGCAGTTCTTTAGCGGGGAGCTCCTACAATGAGCAGTTCTTC
CDR3aa: CASSSLAGSSYNEQFF
d_gene: TRBD2
v_gene: TRBV7-7
j_gene: TRBJ2-1
abundance: few

CDR3nt: TGTGCCAGCGGGGGGCGAGCCGCTAATGAAAAACTGTTTTTT
CDR3aa: CASGGRAANEKLFF
d_gene: -
v_gene: TRBV6-5
j_gene: TRBJ1-4
abundance: -

CDR3nt: TGTGCCTGGAGTGTAAGGGGCCATACGCAGTATTTT
CDR3aa: CAWSVRGHTQYF
d_gene: -
v_gene: TRBV30
j_gene: TRBJ2-3
abundance: -

CDR3nt: TGTGCCAGCAGCTTTGGGGGGCTGGCTGGAAACACCATATATTTT
CDR3aa: CASSFGGLAGNTIYF
d_gene: -
v_gene: TRBV5-6
j_gene: TRBJ1-3
abundance: -

CDR3nt: TGCGCCAGCAGCCACCCACAGACCGTTCTCCCCCTCCACTTT
CDR3aa: CASSHPQTVLPLHF
d_gene: -
v_gene: TRBV4-1
j_gene: TRBJ1-6
abundance: -

CDR3nt: TGTGCCAGCAGCCAGTACAATGAGCAGTTCTTC
CDR3aa: CASSQYNEQFF
d_gene: -
v_gene: TRBV6-5
j_gene: TRBJ2-1
abundance: -

CDR3nt: TGTGCCAGCAGCCCCCAACTAGCGTCAGAGACCCAGTACTTC
CDR3aa: CASSPQLASETQYF
d_gene: TRBD2
v_gene: TRBV6-5
j_gene: TRBJ2-5
abundance: -

CDR3nt: TGTGCCAGCAGCTTAAGGGGCGGGGGGGGAAATGAGCAGTTCTTC
CDR3aa: CASSLRGGGGNEQFF
d_gene: TRBD2
v_gene: TRBV7-3
j_gene: TRBJ2-1
abundance: -

CDR3nt: TGTGCCAGCAGCCAAGATAGGAAGGGGGGCTCAGAGACCCAGTACTTC
CDR3aa: CASSQDRKGGSETQYF
d_gene: -
v_gene: TRBV3-1/TRBV3-2
j_gene: TRBJ2-5
abundance: -

CDR3nt: TGTGCCAGCAGTGTGAAGGGAATGAACACTGAAGCTTTCTTT
CDR3aa: CASSVKGMNTEAFF
d_gene: -
v_gene: TRBV2
j_gene: TRBJ1-1
abundance: -

CDR3nt: TGTGCCAGCAGTGAAGGGGTGTGGTATGGCTACACCTTC
CDR3aa: CASSEGVWYGYTF
d_gene: -
v_gene: TRBV6-1
j_gene: TRBJ1-2
abundance: few

CDR3nt: TGTGCCAGCAGCTCATACCAGGGAGCAGAGCAGTACTTC
CDR3aa: CASSSYQGAEQYF
d_gene: -
v_gene: TRBV7-2
j_gene: TRBJ2-7
abundance: -

CDR3nt: TGTGCCAGCAGTTACTCGAATGGAGATCAGCCCCAGCATTTT
CDR3aa: CASSYSNGDQPQHF
d_gene: -
v_gene: TRBV6-2/TRBV6-3
j_gene: TRBJ1-5
abundance: -